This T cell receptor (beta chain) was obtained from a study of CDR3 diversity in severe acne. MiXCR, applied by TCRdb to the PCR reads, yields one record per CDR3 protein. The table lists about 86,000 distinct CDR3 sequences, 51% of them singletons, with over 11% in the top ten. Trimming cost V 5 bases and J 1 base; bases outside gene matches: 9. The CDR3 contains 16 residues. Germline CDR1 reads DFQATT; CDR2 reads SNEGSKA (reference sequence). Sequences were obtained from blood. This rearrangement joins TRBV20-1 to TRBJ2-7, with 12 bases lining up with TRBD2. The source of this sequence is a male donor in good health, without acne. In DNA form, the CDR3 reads TGCAGTGCTGCCGCCGGGACTAGCGGGCAGTCCTACGAGCAGTACTTC. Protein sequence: CSAAAGTSGQSYEQYF.